Included here is one TCR beta chain sequence, with context. This specimen belongs to a study of blood T cell repertoires in COVID-19. Source study methods: Nucleated cell counts were estimated from reference gene primer amplification. Repertoires were generated with immunoSEQ multiplex PCR, while TCRdb's copy carries only in-frame clones and drops some. V and J calls and clone size are those listed in that table; D and trimming were worked out from the DNA. The sample carries over 250,000 clones, 85% to 90% recorded once. There are 15 residues in the CDR3. Germline CDR1 SGHRS, CDR2 YFSETQ. Between the trimmed V and J ends, which lost 1 base and 5 bases, there was a span of 15 bases.

The source of this sequence is a woman aged 55-69 years who had recovered from COVID-19. The sequenced material came from PBMCs or T cells enriched from blood (not recorded which). This chain connects TRBV5-1 to TRBJ1-2; TRBD1 is a possible D gene (6 bases). CDR3 sequence reads: CASSLQQGGSYGYTF. CDR3 bases: TGCGCCAGCAGCTTGCAACAGGGTGGCTCTTATGGCTACACCTTC.